This T cell receptor (beta chain) is from a study of identical twins. TCRdb redid the calling of the 5' RACE reads with MiXCR, one entry per CDR3 protein. The data contain 600,000 to 700,000 distinct CDR3 sequences, about 20% of them singletons. Trimming cost V 5 bases and J 9 bases, with 14 bases left between them. Germline V gene sequence: CDR1 SEHNR, CDR2 FQNEAQ (reference sequence). The CDR3 covers 13 residues. The study's findings and limits: Excess sharing by twins proved weaker in beta out-of-frame sequences. Twin-shared out-of-frame alpha sequences were enriched for low generation probability. Abundant cord blood beta clonotypes carried fewer insertions; memory repertoires showed none.

A few counts support this clonotype. Its target is unknown. The same data also contributed to another study, on T cells expressing NK-cell markers. That source notes: Among CD8+ T cells from about six donors, dominant NKG2C+ clonotypes accounted for about 1.0-7.0%.

The sample taken for sequencing was PBMCs. This clonotype was sampled from a young woman in good health. The chain has TRBV7-9 and TRBJ2-1; D is perhaps TRBD1 (5 bases). The chain's CDR3 is CASSPSGKGEQFF. DNA of the CDR3: TGTGCCAGCAGCCCTTCAGGGAAGGGTGAGCAGTTCTTC.